A selection of T cell receptor beta chains follows, all from one sample in a study of T-cell reconstitution after alpha-beta-depleted transplantation in children. Via MiXCR, TCRdb re-called the PCR reads, giving one row per CDR3 protein. The sample contains approximately 400,000 distinct CDR3 sequences, 15% to 20% of which appear only once. This specimen consisted of PBMCs, mostly from graft donor cells, obtained 360 days after TCRalphabeta/CD19-depleted stem cell transplant. These TCRs come from a boy under two years old who had a stem cell transplant for Wiskott-Aldrich syndrome, so the T cells may come from the graft donor. The CDR3 runs from the conserved cysteine through the conserved F or W. Each record gives: clone size, J gene, D gene, V gene, CDR3 protein, CDR3 DNA. The D gene is left open where the match is weak. Clone size is shown for a subset of rows, as once, few, many or a class of expanded clone.

few | TRBJ2-7 | - | TRBV5-1 | CASSLASFSYEQYF | TGCGCCAGCAGCTTGGCCAGCTTCTCCTACGAGCAGTACTTC
many | TRBJ2-2 | TRBD1 | TRBV10-3 | CAISERTGVNTGELFF | TGTGCCATCAGTGAGAGGACAGGGGTAAACACCGGGGAGCTGTTTTTT
- | TRBJ2-1 | - | TRBV11-3 | CASSFLCGPYNEQFF | TGTGCCAGCAGCTTTTTGTGCGGGCCGTACAATGAGCAGTTCTTC
- | TRBJ2-1 | - | TRBV5-1 | CASSHLRRSSYNEQFF | TGCGCCAGCAGCCACCTTAGGCGAAGCTCCTACAATGAGCAGTTCTTC
few | TRBJ2-1 | - | TRBV11-2 | CASTVHSSYNEQFF | TGTGCCAGCACCGTTCACAGCTCCTACAATGAGCAGTTCTTC
- | TRBJ2-5 | - | TRBV28 | CASSRGRYQETQYF | TGTGCCAGCAGTCGTGGACGGTACCAAGAGACCCAGTACTTC
many | TRBJ2-7 | - | TRBV5-1 | CASSTQGNEQYF | TGCGCCAGCAGCACACAGGGAAACGAGCAGTACTTC
- | TRBJ2-7 | TRBD2 | TRBV12-3/TRBV12-4 | CASITHGLAGPEGEQYF | TGTGCCAGCATTACTCACGGACTAGCGGGGCCCGAGGGCGAGCAGTACTTC
few | TRBJ2-1 | TRBD2 | TRBV10-3 | CAITDGREVDEQFF | TGTGCCATCACGGACGGGCGGGAGGTCGATGAGCAGTTCTTC
few | TRBJ1-1 | - | TRBV12-3/TRBV12-4 | CASSLIPGFTEAFF | TGTGCCAGCAGTTTAATTCCAGGATTCACTGAAGCTTTCTTT
- | TRBJ2-7 | - | TRBV11-2 | CASSLEHFSSYEQYF | TGTGCCAGCAGCTTAGAGCACTTTAGCTCCTACGAGCAGTACTTC
few | TRBJ2-7 | TRBD1 | TRBV18 | CASSPAGGVYEQYF | TGTGCCAGCTCACCAGCAGGGGGCGTCTACGAGCAGTACTTC
- | TRBJ2-4 | - | TRBV7-8 | CASSLGISTSINIQYF | TGTGCCAGCAGCTTAGGAATCTCCACCTCAATCAACATTCAGTACTTC
- | TRBJ2-3 | TRBD2 | TRBV11-1 | CASSPQVLAGGYTDTQYF | TGTGCCAGCAGCCCCCAAGTCCTAGCGGGAGGGTACACAGATACGCAGTATTTT
- | TRBJ2-2 | - | TRBV28 | CASTLGAVTGELFF | TGTGCCAGCACCCTAGGGGCGGTAACCGGGGAGCTGTTTTTT
- | TRBJ2-4 | TRBD2 | TRBV20-1 | CSAEREAKNIEYF | TGCAGTGCTGAGCGGGAGGCCAAAAACATTGAGTACTTC
- | TRBJ1-3 | TRBD1 | TRBV20-1 | CSALWDRVGNTIYF | TGCAGTGCTCTTTGGGACAGGGTTGGAAACACCATATATTTT
- | TRBJ2-7 | - | TRBV18 | CASSPRRNLGLYEQYF | TGTGCCAGCTCACCCCGTCGGAATCTCGGCCTCTACGAGCAGTACTTC
few | TRBJ2-7 | - | TRBV5-1 | CASSLGIASFYEQYF | TGCGCCAGCAGCTTGGGAATCGCATCTTTCTACGAGCAGTACTTC
few | TRBJ1-1 | - | TRBV11-1 | CASSFGSLDTEAFF | TGTGCCAGCAGCTTTGGGAGCCTTGACACTGAAGCTTTCTTT
- | TRBJ2-7 | TRBD2 | TRBV7-9 | CASSLSLAGKGTYEQYF | TGTGCCAGCAGCTTAAGTTTAGCGGGAAAGGGGACCTACGAGCAGTACTTC
- | TRBJ2-6 | TRBD1 | TRBV7-8 | CASSLRYQGAVSGANVLTF | TGTGCCAGCAGCTTACGATACCAGGGGGCGGTCTCTGGGGCCAACGTCCTGACTTTC
- | TRBJ2-7 | TRBD1 | TRBV6-1 | CASSPDRGFLWEQYF | TGTGCCAGCAGTCCGGACAGGGGGTTTCTTTGGGAGCAGTACTTC
few | TRBJ2-5 | TRBD2 | TRBV12-3/TRBV12-4 | CASSISGSQETQYF | TGTGCCAGCAGTATTAGCGGGTCCCAAGAGACCCAGTACTTC
few | TRBJ2-1 | - | TRBV27 | CASSGLHDLYNEQFF | TGTGCCAGCTCGGGACTCCATGATCTGTACAATGAGCAGTTCTTC
- | TRBJ2-7 | TRBD2 | TRBV7-8 | CASSPRGLATTYEQYF | TGTGCCAGCAGCCCCCGGGGACTAGCCACGACCTACGAGCAGTACTTC
few | TRBJ2-3 | - | TRBV3-1 | CASSPGTDTDTQYF | TGTGCCAGCAGTCCCGGGACGGACACAGATACGCAGTATTTT
few | TRBJ1-1 | - | TRBV7-9 | CASSMSTEAFF | TGTGCCAGCAGCATGTCCACTGAAGCTTTCTTT
once | TRBJ1-1 | - | TRBV19 | CASSIGQGSTEAFF | TGTGCCAGTAGTATCGGGCAGGGGAGCACTGAAGCTTTCTTT
few | TRBJ2-3 | TRBD2 | TRBV20-1 | CSAMLAETTDTQYF | TGCAGTGCTATGCTAGCGGAGACCACAGATACGCAGTATTTT
- | TRBJ2-3 | - | TRBV10-3 | CASGPHTDTQYF | TGTGCCTCCGGGCCCCACACAGATACGCAGTATTTT
- | TRBJ1-5 | - | TRBV12-3/TRBV12-4 | CASSLFLAGYGNQPQHF | TGTGCCAGCAGTTTATTTTTAGCAGGGTACGGCAATCAGCCCCAGCATTTT
- | TRBJ2-1 | - | TRBV10-3 | CAISESSQGLRNEQFF | TGTGCCATCAGTGAGTCATCACAGGGCCTACGGAATGAGCAGTTCTTC
many | TRBJ1-6 | - | TRBV5-1 | CASRNIDGLNSPLHF | TGCGCCAGCAGAAACATCGACGGCCTGAATTCACCCCTCCACTTT
- | TRBJ2-7 | TRBD2 | TRBV20-1 | CSARDQSGSYEQYF | TGCAGTGCTAGAGATCAGAGCGGGAGCTACGAGCAGTACTTC
- | TRBJ1-6 | - | TRBV18 | CASSPSTGRNSPLHF | TGTGCCAGCTCACCAAGTACAGGGAGAAATTCACCCCTCCACTTT
- | TRBJ2-1 | - | TRBV5-6 | CASSSLVGYLGGDDEQFF | TGTGCCAGCAGCTCCCTCGTTGGTTATTTAGGGGGGGACGATGAGCAGTTCTTC
many | TRBJ2-5 | TRBD2 | TRBV7-6 | CASSLKYSGMKGETQYF | TGTGCCAGCAGCTTAAAGTACAGCGGGATGAAGGGAGAGACCCAGTACTTC
few | TRBJ2-7 | - | TRBV2 | CASSEARGELSEQYF | TGTGCCAGCAGTGAAGCGCGGGGTGAGCTGAGTGAGCAGTACTTC
- | TRBJ2-1 | TRBD2 | TRBV30 | CAWPGLAKMNEQFF | TGTGCCTGGCCGGGACTAGCGAAGATGAATGAGCAGTTCTTC
- | TRBJ2-3 | TRBD2 | TRBV5-6 | CASSLRVAGVGDTQYF | TGTGCCAGCAGCTTACGAGTAGCGGGGGTAGGGGATACGCAGTATTTT
few | TRBJ1-1 | - | TRBV10-3 | CAIRKGDLREAFF | TGTGCCATCAGGAAGGGAGACCTCCGGGAAGCTTTCTTT
- | TRBJ1-1 | TRBD1 | TRBV5-1 | CASSRGQEEGEAFF | TGCGCCAGCAGCAGGGGACAGGAGGAAGGGGAAGCTTTCTTT
- | TRBJ2-5 | TRBD2 | TRBV20-1 | CSARRPTSGSQTQYF | TGCAGTGCTAGACGACCGACTAGCGGGAGTCAGACCCAGTACTTC
- | TRBJ2-5 | TRBD2 | TRBV14 | CASSQRLAGAETQYF | TGTGCCAGCAGCCAAAGACTAGCGGGAGCGGAGACCCAGTACTTC
few | TRBJ2-3 | TRBD1 | TRBV6-5 | CASSYSSQGAGFTDTQYF | TGTGCCAGCAGTTACTCGTCCCAGGGGGCGGGGTTCACAGATACGCAGTATTTT
few | TRBJ2-1 | - | TRBV3-1 | CASSQDQGLPYNEQFF | TGTGCCAGCAGCCAAGATCAAGGACTACCATACAATGAGCAGTTCTTC
few | TRBJ1-2 | - | TRBV6-5 | CASSYRGEGSGYTF | TGTGCCAGCAGTTACAGGGGCGAAGGGAGTGGCTACACCTTC
few | TRBJ2-7 | - | TRBV5-1 | CASSPAGTGEQYF | TGCGCCAGCAGCCCGGCGGGAACGGGGGAGCAGTACTTC
- | TRBJ2-3 | TRBD2 | TRBV11-2 | CASSRKSRLAFSTDTQYF | TGTGCCAGCAGCCGAAAATCAAGACTAGCCTTTAGCACAGATACGCAGTATTTT
few | TRBJ2-4 | TRBD1 | TRBV3-1 | CASSQDNRGHRLAKNIQYF | TGTGCCAGCAGCCAAGATAACAGGGGGCATCGGTTGGCCAAAAACATTCAGTACTTC
- | TRBJ2-1 | TRBD1 | TRBV11-2 | CASSYQGQGFSYNEQFF | TGTGCCAGCAGCTACCAGGGACAGGGCTTCTCCTACAATGAGCAGTTCTTC
few | TRBJ2-1 | TRBD1 | TRBV2 | CASSEARGRGEQFF | TGTGCCAGCAGTGAAGCAAGGGGGCGCGGTGAGCAGTTCTTC